This TCR beta chain is from a study of esophageal squamous cell carcinoma under preoperative chemotherapy. Background on the study: Both tumor-infiltrating lymphocytes and peripheral blood T cells had their TCR repertoires profiled. Whole-study findings and limits: Peripheral T cells migrating into the tumor appeared to partly supply post-treatment tumor-infiltrating lymphocytes.

From the PCR reads, TCRdb called clonotypes with MiXCR, one entry per CDR3 protein. The sample includes about 16,000 distinct CDR3 sequences, under 55% seen only once; the top ten take about 27%. A note on this clonotype: The antigen is not known. One end of the junction does not line up with germline, which may come from a read error.

The time point denotes: before preoperative PTX-NDP chemotherapy. Preoperative chemotherapy with paclitaxel-nedaplatin was given to patients before surgery. The CDR3 covers 15 residues. In germline, CDR1 is SGHTA, CDR2 FQGTGA. This chain joins TRBV7-3 and TRBJ2-3; D uncertain. The sample was gathered from a patient given preoperative chemotherapy. The TCR sequence derives from a human donor with esophageal squamous cell carcinoma. The donor label of this sample is uncertain. The CDR3 nucleotides are TGTGCCAGCAGCCCCCGGGCGGAGAGCACAGATGCGCAGTATTTT. It is translated as CASSPRAESTDAQYF.